A selection of T cell receptor beta chains follows, all from one sample in a study of T cell repertoires in cytomegalovirus infection. One entry per CDR3 protein results from TCRdb running MiXCR on the reads. This sample has under 850,000 distinct CDR3 sequences, with about 40% found just once. The sample consisted of PBMCs. The receptors shown here come from a human donor in good health (CMV status not recorded). Some clones in this sample may be carry-over from other donors' samples. CDR3s include the opening cysteine and the closing phenylalanine or tryptophan. A D gene is named only where the DNA matches it firmly. Clone size is shown for a subset of rows, as once, few, many or a class of expanded clone.

>-|TRBJ1-1|TRBV28|18|-
CASSLGWGRALPETEDFF
TGTGCCAGCAGTTTGGGTTGGGGGAGGGCCCTGCCGGAGACTGAAGATTTCTTT
>-|TRBJ1-2|TRBV6-2/TRBV6-3|15|-
CASSYSGSRLLGYTF
TGTGCCAGCAGTTACTCGGGCAGTCGACTACTTGGCTACACCTTC
>many|TRBJ1-1|TRBV7-6|17|TRBD1
CASSLGSGGAGYTEAFF
TGTGCCAGCAGCTTAGGGTCAGGGGGCGCAGGTTACACTGAAGCTTTCTTT
>-|TRBJ2-6|TRBV19|13|-
CASGLLGANVLTF
TGTGCCAGTGGGTTGCTTGGGGCCAACGTCCTGACTTTC
>-|TRBJ1-4|TRBV5-4|15|TRBD1
CASSLNTGENEKLFF
TGTGCCAGCAGCTTGAATACAGGGGAAAATGAAAAACTGTTTTTT
>-|TRBJ2-6|TRBV20-1|16|-
CSASKGEGYGANVLTF
TGCAGTGCTAGTAAGGGGGAGGGATATGGGGCCAACGTCCTGACTTTC
>many|TRBJ2-3|TRBV7-6|15|TRBD2
CASSPGTSGSRAQYF
TGTGCCAGCAGCCCCGGGACTAGCGGGAGTAGGGCGCAGTATTTT
>few|TRBJ2-4|TRBV12-3/TRBV12-4|16|TRBD1
CASSLRTGLIKNIQYF
TGTGCCAGCAGTTTAAGGACAGGGCTTATAAAAAACATTCAGTACTTC
>-|TRBJ2-2|TRBV24-1|17|TRBD2
CATSDPLGGRNTGELFF
TGTGCCACCAGTGATCCGCTTGGCGGGAGGAACACCGGGGAGCTGTTTTTT
>-|TRBJ2-4|TRBV30|14|TRBD1
CAWSKGAAKNIQYF
TGTGCCTGGAGCAAGGGGGCGGCCAAAAACATTCAGTACTTC
>few|TRBJ2-7|TRBV20-1|13|-
CSARRREGYEQYF
TGCAGTGCTAGACGCAGGGAAGGGTACGAGCAGTACTTC
>few|TRBJ1-1|TRBV19|15|-
CASTPRGEMNTEAFF
TGTGCCAGTACCCCACGAGGGGAGATGAACACTGAAGCTTTCTTT
>-|TRBJ2-2|TRBV7-2|16|TRBD2
CASSLRGGGNAGELFF
TGTGCCAGCAGCTTACGCGGGGGGGGAAACGCCGGGGAGCTGTTTTTT
>many|TRBJ2-7|TRBV7-2|15|-
CASSRAPAESYEQYF
TGTGCCAGCAGCCGTGCTCCTGCCGAGTCCTACGAGCAGTACTTC
>-|TRBJ2-7|TRBV7-2|14|TRBD2
CASSLAGATYEQYF
TGTGCCAGCAGCCTAGCGGGAGCTACGTACGAGCAGTACTTC
>few|TRBJ1-2|TRBV6-5|16|TRBD1
CASSPELDRGNYGYTF
TGTGCCAGCAGTCCAGAATTGGACAGGGGGAACTATGGCTACACCTTC
>many|TRBJ1-1|TRBV12-3/TRBV12-4|11|-
CASRQGPEAFF
TGTGCCAGCAGGCAGGGACCTGAAGCTTTCTTT
>few|TRBJ2-3|TRBV3-1|16|-
CASTLRRGGATDTQYF
TGTGCCAGCACCCTACGGAGGGGGGGGGCCACAGATACGCAGTATTTT
>many|TRBJ2-3|TRBV7-2|17|-
CASSLALGRAMADTQYF
TGTGCCAGCAGCTTAGCGTTGGGCAGGGCGATGGCGGATACGCAGTATTTT
>-|TRBJ2-6|TRBV12-3/TRBV12-4|18|-
CASSFGVGVASGANVLTF
TGTGCCAGCAGTTTTGGGGTCGGGGTTGCTTCTGGGGCCAACGTCCTGACTTTC
>few|TRBJ2-3|TRBV6-1|15|-
CASSVGGYSTDTQYF
TGTGCCAGCAGTGTAGGGGGGTATAGCACAGATACGCAGTATTTT
>many|TRBJ1-5|TRBV12-3/TRBV12-4|15|TRBD1
CASSFGTGGVQPQHF
TGTGCCAGCAGTTTTGGGACAGGGGGGGTTCAGCCCCAGCATTTT
>-|TRBJ1-5|TRBV2|15|-
CASSTQGSSNQPQHF
TGTGCCAGCAGTACACAGGGAAGTAGCAATCAGCCCCAGCATTTT
>few|TRBJ1-1|TRBV10-3|15|TRBD1
CAIRTGMTMNTEAFF
TGTGCCATCAGGACAGGGATGACAATGAACACTGAAGCTTTCTTT
>-|TRBJ1-3|TRBV7-2|16|-
CASSFAAGRTGNTIYF
TGTGCCAGCAGCTTCGCCGCCGGGAGGACCGGAAACACCATATATTTT
>-|TRBJ1-6|TRBV27|13|-
CSSSSRDNSPLHF
TGTTCCAGCAGCAGCCGGGATAACTCACCCCTCCACTTT
>few|TRBJ1-2|TRBV2|15|-
CASNNDLLTNYGYTF
TGTGCCAGCAACAACGACCTGCTGACTAACTATGGCTACACCTTC
>-|TRBJ2-5|TRBV28|12|-
CASSLEPETQYF
TGTGCCAGCAGTTTAGAACCCGAGACCCAGTACTTC
>few|TRBJ2-1|TRBV2|14|TRBD2
CASSQTSSVSVGFF
TGTGCCAGCAGTCAGACTAGCTCTGTAAGCGTCGGGTTCTTC
>-|TRBJ2-5|TRBV6-8|16|-
CASSFTGLLGLETQYF
TGTGCCAGCAGTTTTACAGGGCTTTTGGGATTAGAGACCCAGTACTTC
>-|TRBJ2-7|TRBV27|16|TRBD2
CASSHPPSGGAYEQYF
TGTGCCAGCAGTCATCCCCCTAGCGGGGGTGCTTACGAGCAGTACTTC